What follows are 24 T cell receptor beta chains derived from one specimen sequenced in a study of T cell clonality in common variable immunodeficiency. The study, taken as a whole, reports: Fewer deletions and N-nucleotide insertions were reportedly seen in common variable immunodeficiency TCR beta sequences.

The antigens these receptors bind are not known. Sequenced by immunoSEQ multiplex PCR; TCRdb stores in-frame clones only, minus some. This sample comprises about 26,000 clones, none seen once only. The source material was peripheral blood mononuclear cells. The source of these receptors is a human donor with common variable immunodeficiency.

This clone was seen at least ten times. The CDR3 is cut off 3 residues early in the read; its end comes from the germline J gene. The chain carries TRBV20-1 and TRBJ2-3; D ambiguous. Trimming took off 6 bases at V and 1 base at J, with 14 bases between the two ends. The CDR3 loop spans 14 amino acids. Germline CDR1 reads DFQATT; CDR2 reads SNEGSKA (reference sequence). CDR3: CSAEKVMGTDTQYF. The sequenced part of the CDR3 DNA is TGCAGTGCAGAGAAGGTAATGGGCACAGATACG.

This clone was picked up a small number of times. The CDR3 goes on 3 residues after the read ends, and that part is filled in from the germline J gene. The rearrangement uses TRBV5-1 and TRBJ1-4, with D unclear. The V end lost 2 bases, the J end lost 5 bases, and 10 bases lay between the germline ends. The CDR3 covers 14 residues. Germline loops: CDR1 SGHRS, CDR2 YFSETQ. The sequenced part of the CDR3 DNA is TGCGCCAGCAGCTTAACTACATCAAATGAAAAA. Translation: CASSLTTSNEK. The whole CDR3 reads CASSLTTSNEKLFF.

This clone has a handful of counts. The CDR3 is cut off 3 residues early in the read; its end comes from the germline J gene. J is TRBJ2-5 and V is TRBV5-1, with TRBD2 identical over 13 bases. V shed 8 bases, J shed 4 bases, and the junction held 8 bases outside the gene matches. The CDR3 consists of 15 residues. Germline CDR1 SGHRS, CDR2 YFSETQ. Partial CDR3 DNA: TGCGCCAGTACTAGCGGGGGGGCCTCCCCAGAGACC. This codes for CASTSGGASPET. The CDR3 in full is CASTSGGASPETQYF.

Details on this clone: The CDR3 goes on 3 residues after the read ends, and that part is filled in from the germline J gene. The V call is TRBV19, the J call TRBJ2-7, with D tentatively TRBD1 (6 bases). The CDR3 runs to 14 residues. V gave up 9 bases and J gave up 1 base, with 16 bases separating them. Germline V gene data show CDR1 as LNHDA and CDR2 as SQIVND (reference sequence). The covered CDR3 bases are TGTGCCAGCCGCGAGTGGACAGAATCCTACGAG. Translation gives CASREWTESYE. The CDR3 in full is CASREWTESYEQYF.

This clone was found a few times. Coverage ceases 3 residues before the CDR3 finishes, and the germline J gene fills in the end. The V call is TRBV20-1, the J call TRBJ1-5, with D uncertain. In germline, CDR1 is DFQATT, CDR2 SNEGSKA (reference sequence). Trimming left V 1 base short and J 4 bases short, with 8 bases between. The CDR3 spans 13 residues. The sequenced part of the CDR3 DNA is TGCAGTGCTAGAGCTACGGGGAATCAGCCC. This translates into CSARATGNQP. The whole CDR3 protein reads CSARATGNQPQHF.

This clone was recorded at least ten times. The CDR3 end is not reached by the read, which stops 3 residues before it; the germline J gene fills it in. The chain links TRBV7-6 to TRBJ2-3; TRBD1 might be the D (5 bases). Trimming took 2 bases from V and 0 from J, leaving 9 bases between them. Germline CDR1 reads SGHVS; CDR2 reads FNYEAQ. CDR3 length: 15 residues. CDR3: CASSLRQGSTDTQYF. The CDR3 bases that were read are TGTGCCAGCAGCTTAAGGCAGGGAAGCACAGATACG.

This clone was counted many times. The CDR3 DNA, read in part, is TGTGCCAGTAGTAGAGGGGGATACAGGACAGACTCTGGGGCCAACGTC. Translated: CASSRGGYRTDSGANV. The whole CDR3 region reads CASSRGGYRTDSGANVLTF. The J gene is TRBJ2-6, the V gene TRBV19; maybe TRBD1 (6 bases). The read terminates 3 residues before the CDR3 end, so the remaining end is supplied by the germline J gene. The CDR3 has 19 residues. CDR1 and CDR2 from the germline V gene are LNHDA and SQIVND (reference sequence). Trimming left V 4 bases short and J 0 bases short, with 19 bases between.

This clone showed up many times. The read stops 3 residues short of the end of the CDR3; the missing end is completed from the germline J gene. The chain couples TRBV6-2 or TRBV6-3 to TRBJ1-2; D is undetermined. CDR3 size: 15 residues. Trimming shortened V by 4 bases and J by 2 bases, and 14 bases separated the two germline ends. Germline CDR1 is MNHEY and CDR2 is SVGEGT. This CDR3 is CASSSPGGLNYGYTF. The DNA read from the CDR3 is TGTGCCAGCAGTTCCCCGGGAGGACTAAACTATGGC.

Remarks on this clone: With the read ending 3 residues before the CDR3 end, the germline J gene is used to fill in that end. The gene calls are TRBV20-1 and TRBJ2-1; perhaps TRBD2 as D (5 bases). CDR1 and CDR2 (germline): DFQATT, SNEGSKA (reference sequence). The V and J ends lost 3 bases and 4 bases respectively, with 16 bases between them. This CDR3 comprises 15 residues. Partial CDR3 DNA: TGCAGTGCTAGTGGGCGGCAGGCGGGTTACAATGAG. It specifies CSASGRQAGYNE. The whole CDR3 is CSASGRQAGYNEQFF.

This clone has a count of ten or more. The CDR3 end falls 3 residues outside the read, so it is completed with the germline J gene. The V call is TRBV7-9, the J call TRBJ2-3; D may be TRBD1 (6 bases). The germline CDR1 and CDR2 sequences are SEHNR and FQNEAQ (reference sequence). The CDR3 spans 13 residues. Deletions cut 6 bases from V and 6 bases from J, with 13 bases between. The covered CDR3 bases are TGTGCCAGCAGTTACCAGGGGTGGGATACG. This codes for CASSYQGWDT. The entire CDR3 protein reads CASSYQGWDTQYF. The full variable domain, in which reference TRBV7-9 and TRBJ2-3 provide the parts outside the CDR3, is DTGVSQNPRHKITKRGQNVTFRCDPISEHNRLYWYRQTLGQGPEFLTYFQNEAQLEKSRLLSDRFSAERPKGSFSTLEIQRTEQGDSAMYLCASSYQGWDTQYFGPGTRLTVL.

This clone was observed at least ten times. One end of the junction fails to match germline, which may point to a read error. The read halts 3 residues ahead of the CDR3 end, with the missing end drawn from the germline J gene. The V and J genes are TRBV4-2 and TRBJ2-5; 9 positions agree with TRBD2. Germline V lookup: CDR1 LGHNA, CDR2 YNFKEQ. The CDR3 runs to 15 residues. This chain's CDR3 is CASSQVGGRAGTQYF. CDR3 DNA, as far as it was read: TGCGCCAGCAGCCAAGTTGGCGGGAGGGCGGGGACC.

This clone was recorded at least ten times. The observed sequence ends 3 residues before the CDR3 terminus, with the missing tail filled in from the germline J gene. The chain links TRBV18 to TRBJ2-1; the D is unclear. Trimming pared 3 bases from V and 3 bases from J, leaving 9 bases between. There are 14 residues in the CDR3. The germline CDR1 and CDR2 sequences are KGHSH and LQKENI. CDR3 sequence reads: CASSPNLDYNEQFF. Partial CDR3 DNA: TGTGCCAGCTCACCGAACCTAGACTACAATGAG.

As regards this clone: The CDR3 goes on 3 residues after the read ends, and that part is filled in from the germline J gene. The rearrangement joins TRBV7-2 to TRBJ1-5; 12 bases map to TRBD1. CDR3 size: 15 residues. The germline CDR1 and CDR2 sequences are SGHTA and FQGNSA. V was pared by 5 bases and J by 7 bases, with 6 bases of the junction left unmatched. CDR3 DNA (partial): TGTGCCAGCAGCATGACCGGGACAGGGGGCCAGCCC. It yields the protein CASSMTGTGGQP. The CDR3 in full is CASSMTGTGGQPQHF.

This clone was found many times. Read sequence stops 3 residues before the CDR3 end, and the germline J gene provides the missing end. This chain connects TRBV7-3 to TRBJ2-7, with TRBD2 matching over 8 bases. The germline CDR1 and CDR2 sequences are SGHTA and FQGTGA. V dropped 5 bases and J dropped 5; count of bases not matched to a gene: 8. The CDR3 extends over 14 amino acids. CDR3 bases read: TGTGCCAGCAGCCCCGCCGGGACTAGTAACGAG. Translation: CASSPAGTSNE. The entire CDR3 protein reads CASSPAGTSNEQYF.

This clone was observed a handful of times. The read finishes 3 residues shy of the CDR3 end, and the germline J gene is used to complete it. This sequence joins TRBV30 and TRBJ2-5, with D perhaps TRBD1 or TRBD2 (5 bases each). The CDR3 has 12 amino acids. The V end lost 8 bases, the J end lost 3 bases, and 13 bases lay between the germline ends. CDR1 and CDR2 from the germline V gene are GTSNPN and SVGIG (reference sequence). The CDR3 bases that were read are TGTGCCGGGACCTTCCAGGAAGAGACC. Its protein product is CAGTFQEET. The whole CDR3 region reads CAGTFQEETQYF. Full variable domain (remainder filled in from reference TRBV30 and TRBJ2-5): SQTIHQWPATLVQPVGSPLSLECTVEGTSNPNLYWYRQAAGRGLQLLFYSVGIGQISSEVPQNLSASRPQDRQFILSSKKLLLSDSGFYLCAGTFQEETQYFGPGTRLLVL.

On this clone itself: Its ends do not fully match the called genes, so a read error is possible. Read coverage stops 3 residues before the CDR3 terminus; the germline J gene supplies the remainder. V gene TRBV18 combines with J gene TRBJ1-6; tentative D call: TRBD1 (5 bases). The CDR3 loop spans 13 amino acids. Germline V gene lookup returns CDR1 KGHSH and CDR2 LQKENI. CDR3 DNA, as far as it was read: TGTGCCAGCTCAGGGGGGTATAAGTCACCC. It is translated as CASSGGYKSP. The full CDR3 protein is CASSGGYKSPLHF.

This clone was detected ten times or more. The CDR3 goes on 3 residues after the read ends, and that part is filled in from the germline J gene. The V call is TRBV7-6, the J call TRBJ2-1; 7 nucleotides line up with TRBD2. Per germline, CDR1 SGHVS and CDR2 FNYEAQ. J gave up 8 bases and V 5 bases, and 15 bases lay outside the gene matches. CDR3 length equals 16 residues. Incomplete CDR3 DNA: TGTGCCAGCAGCCTACTTGGTCTAGCGGTAGCGGATGAG. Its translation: CASSLLGLAVADE. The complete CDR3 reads CASSLLGLAVADEQFF.

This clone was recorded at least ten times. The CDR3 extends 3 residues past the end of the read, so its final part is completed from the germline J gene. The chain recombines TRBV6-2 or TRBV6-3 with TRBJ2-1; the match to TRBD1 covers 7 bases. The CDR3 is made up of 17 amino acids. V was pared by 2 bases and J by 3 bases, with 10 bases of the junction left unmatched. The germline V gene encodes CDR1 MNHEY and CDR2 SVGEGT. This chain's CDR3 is CASSYELTGFSYNEQFF. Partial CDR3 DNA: TGTGCCAGCAGTTACGAATTGACAGGGTTTAGCTACAATGAG.

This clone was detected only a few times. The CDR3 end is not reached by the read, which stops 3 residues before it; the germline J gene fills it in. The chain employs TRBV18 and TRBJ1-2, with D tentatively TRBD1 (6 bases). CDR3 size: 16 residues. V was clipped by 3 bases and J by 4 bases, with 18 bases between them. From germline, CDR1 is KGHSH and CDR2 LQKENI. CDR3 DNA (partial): TGTGCCAGCTCACCCGACGTAGAACAGGGCACCTATGGC. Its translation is CASSPDVEQGTYG. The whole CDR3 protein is CASSPDVEQGTYGYTF.

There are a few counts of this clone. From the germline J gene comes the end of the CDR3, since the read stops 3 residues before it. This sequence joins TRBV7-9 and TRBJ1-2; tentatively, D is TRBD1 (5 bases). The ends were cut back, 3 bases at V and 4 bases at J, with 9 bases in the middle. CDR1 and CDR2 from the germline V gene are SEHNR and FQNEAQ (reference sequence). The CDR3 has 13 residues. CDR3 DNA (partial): TGTGCCAGCAGCTTTGGAAGGGGCTATGGC. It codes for CASSFGRGYG. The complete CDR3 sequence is CASSFGRGYGYTF.

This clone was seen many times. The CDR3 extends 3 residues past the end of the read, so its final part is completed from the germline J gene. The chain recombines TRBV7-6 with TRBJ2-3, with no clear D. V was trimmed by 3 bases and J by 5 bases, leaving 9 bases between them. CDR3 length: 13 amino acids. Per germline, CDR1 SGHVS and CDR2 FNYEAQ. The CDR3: CASSFTNGDTQYF. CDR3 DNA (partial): TGTGCCAGCAGCTTCACTAACGGAGATACG.

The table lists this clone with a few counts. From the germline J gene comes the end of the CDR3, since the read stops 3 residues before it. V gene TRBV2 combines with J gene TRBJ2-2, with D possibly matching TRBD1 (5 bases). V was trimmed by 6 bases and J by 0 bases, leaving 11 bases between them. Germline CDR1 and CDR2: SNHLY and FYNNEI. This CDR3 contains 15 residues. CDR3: CASRDQGTNTGELFF. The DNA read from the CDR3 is TGTGCCAGCAGGGACCAGGGTACGAACACCGGGGAG. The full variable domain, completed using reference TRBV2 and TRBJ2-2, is EPEVTQTPSHQVTQMGQEVILRCVPISNHLYFYWYRQILGQKVEFLVSFYNNEISEKSEIFDDQFSVERPDGSNFTLKIRSTKLEDSAMYFCASRDQGTNTGELFFGEGSRLTVL.

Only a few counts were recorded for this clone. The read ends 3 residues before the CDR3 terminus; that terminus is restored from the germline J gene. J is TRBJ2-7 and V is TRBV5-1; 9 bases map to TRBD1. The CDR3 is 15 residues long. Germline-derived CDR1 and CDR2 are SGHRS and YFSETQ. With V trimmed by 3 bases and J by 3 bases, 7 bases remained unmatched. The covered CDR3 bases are TGCGCCAGCAGCTCGCCGGGACAGGGCATCTACGAG. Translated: CASSSPGQGIYE. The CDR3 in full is CASSSPGQGIYEQYF.

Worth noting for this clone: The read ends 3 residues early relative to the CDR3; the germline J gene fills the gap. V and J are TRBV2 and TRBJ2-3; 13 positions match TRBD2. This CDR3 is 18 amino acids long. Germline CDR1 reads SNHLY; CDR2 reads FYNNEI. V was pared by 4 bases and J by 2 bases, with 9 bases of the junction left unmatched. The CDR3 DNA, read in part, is TGTGCCAGCAGTGGGGGGGGACTAGCGGGGATTTCCACAGATACG. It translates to CASSGGGLAGISTDT. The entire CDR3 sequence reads CASSGGGLAGISTDTQYF.